This TCR beta chain appears in the sequencing data of a study of vaccination and CD4 T cells after COVID-19. Treatment given: approximately nine-day PBMC culture with coronavirus spike peptide pools or control peptides (ViraFEST assay). The study sequenced cultured CD4+ T cell DNA using the Oncomine TCR Beta short-read assay. TCRdb ran MiXCR on the PCR reads and lists one entry per CDR3 protein. The sample holds 14,000 to 15,000 distinct CDR3 sequences; about 53% are singletons and the top ten take 4% to 5.5%. Germline CDR1 reads SGHNT; CDR2 reads YENEEA. The CDR3 has 15 residues. The V end was cut by 4 bases, the J end by 0 bases, with 10 bases between. Comment on this clonotype: Its matching antigen is unknown.

This TCR was recovered from a human donor who had recovered from COVID-19. This chain uses TRBV11-3 with TRBJ2-1; D gene ambiguous. The sequenced sample was CD4+ T cells from blood, cultured in vitro, obtained before SARS-CoV-2 vaccination. The CDR3 DNA reads as TGTGCCAGCAGCTCTATTATGAGCTCCTACAATGAGCAGTTCTTC. Amino acid sequence: CASSSIMSSYNEQFF.